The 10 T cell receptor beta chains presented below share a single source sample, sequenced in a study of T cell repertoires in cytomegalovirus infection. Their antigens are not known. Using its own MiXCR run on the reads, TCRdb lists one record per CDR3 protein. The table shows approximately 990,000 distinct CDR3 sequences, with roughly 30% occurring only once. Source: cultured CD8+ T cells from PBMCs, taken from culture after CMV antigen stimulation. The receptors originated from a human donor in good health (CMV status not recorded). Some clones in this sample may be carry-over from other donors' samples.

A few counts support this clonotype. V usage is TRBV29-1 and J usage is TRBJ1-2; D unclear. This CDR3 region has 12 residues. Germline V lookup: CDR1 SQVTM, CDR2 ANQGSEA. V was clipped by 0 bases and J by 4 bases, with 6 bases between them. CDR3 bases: TGCAGCGTTGAAGAGGGAATCTATGGCTACACCTTC. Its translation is CSVEEGIYGYTF.

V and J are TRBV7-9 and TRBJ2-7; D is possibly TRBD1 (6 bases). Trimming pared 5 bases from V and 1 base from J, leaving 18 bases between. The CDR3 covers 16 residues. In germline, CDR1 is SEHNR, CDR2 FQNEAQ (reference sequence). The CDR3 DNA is TGTGCCAGCAGCCTAGACAGGTCTGCGATTTCCTACGAGCAGTACTTC. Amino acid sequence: CASSLDRSAISYEQYF.

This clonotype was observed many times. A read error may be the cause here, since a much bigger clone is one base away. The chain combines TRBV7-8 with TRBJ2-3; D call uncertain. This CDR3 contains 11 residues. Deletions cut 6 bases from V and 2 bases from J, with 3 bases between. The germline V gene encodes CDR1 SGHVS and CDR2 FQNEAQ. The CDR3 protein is CASSTTDTQYF. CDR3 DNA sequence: TGTGCCAGCAGTACCACAGATACGCAGTATTTT.

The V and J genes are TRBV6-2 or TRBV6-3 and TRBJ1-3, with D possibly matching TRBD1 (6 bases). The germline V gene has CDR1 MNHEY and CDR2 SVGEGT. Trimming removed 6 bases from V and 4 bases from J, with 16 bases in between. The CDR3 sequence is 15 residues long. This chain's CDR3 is CASRPDRSSGNTIYF. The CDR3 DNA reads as TGTGCCAGCAGACCCGACAGGTCCTCCGGAAACACCATATATTTT.

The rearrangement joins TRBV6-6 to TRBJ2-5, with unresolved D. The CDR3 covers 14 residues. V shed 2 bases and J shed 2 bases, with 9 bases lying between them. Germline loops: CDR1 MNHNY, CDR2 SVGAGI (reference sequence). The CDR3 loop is CASSYMAEQETQYF. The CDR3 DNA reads TGTGCCAGCAGTTACATGGCCGAACAAGAGACCCAGTACTTC.

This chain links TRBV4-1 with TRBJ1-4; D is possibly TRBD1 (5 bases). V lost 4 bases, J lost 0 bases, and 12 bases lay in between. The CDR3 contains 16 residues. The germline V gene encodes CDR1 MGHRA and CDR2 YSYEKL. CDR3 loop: CASSLQDRTTNEKLFF. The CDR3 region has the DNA TGCGCCAGCAGCCTACAAGACAGAACAACTAATGAAAAACTGTTTTTT.

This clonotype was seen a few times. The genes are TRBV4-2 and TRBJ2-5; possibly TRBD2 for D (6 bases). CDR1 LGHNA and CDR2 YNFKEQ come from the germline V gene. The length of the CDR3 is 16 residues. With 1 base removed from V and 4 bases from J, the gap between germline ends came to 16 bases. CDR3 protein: CASSQGDFLPRETQYF. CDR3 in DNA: TGTGCCAGCAGCCAAGGGGACTTCCTCCCCCGAGAGACCCAGTACTTC.

The chain's CDR3 is CATSDSDREVYEQFF. The CDR3 DNA reads TGTGCCACCAGTGACTCGGACAGGGAGGTGTATGAGCAGTTCTTC. The chain links TRBV24-1 to TRBJ2-1; the match to TRBD1 covers 8 bases. From germline, CDR1 is KGHDR and CDR2 SFDVKD. V trimming: 4 bases; J trimming: 8 bases; junction bases outside the gene matches: 9. This CDR3 spans 15 amino acids.

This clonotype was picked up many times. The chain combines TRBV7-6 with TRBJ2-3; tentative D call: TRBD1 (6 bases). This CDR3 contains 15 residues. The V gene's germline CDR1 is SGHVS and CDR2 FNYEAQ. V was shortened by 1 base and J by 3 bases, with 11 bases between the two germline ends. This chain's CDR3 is CASSLDTGPTDTQYF. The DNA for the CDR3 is TGTGCCAGCAGCTTAGATACAGGGCCTACAGATACGCAGTATTTT.

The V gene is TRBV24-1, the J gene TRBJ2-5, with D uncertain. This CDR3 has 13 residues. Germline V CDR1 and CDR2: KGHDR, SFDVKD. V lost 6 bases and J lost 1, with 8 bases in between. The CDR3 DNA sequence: TGTGCCACCAGTCCGGGTAGCCAAGAGACCCAGTACTTC. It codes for CATSPGSQETQYF.